These T cell receptor beta chains were read from a single sample in a study of blood T cell repertoires in COVID-19. Only in-frame clones appear in the TCRdb table, and some are missing; sequencing was by immunoSEQ multiplex PCR. The sample carries 190,000 or so clones, about 82% recorded once. The material sequenced was PBMCs or T cells enriched from blood (not recorded which). These TCRs come from a woman between 25 and 40 years old who had recovered from COVID-19. Each CDR3 is given with its conserved first and last residue. Each record gives: CDR3 length, D gene, V gene, clone size, J gene, CDR3 DNA, CDR3 protein. D genes are given only for firm matches. Part of the rows lack a size; the others show once, few, many or a class for expanded clones.

15	.	TRBV7-6	.	TRBJ2-5	TGTGCCAGCAGCTTAGTTCCAGACACGAAAGAGACCCAGTACTTC	CASSLVPDTKETQYF
18	TRBD2	TRBV11-2	.	TRBJ2-7	TGTGCCAGCAGCCCTCCGAGTTTATCCGGGACTAGTTTTGGCGAGCAGTACTTC	CASSPPSLSGTSFGEQYF
16	.	TRBV13	once	TRBJ2-3	TGTGCCAGCAGCTCACCAGCGGAGAATGCCACAGATACGCAGTATTTT	CASSSPAENATDTQYF
15	.	TRBV18	.	TRBJ2-2	TGTGCCAGCTCACCAGAGGGCCCTAACACCGGGGAGCTGTTTTTT	CASSPEGPNTGELFF
16	TRBD2	TRBV7-2	.	TRBJ2-7	TGTGCCAGCAGCTTAGGCGGACTAGCGGGAGGAGGTGAGCAGTACTTC	CASSLGGLAGGGEQYF
15	TRBD1	TRBV6-1	.	TRBJ1-2	TGTGCCAGCAGTGAAGCCCGACAGGGGGCGAACGGCTACACCTTC	CASSEARQGANGYTF
15	TRBD1	TRBV29-1	few	TRBJ1-3	TGCAGCGTTGAAGCCGGGACAGGGACTGGAAACACCATATATTTT	CSVEAGTGTGNTIYF
15	.	TRBV4-1	.	TRBJ2-7	TGCGCCAGCAGCCAAGATCAGGGGGGCACCTACGAGCAGTACTTC	CASSQDQGGTYEQYF
14	.	TRBV3-1/TRBV3-2	.	TRBJ1-3	TGTGCCAGCGGCGGAAGTAGTCAGGGAACCACCATATATTTT	CASGGSSQGTTIYF
14	.	TRBV11-2	.	TRBJ2-7	TGTGCCAGCAGCTTAGCTACCATCACCTACGAGCAGTACTTC	CASSLATITYEQYF
15	.	TRBV7-2	.	TRBJ2-7	TGTGCCAGCAGCCTAGGGGGGACTCTCTCCTACGAGCAGTACTTC	CASSLGGTLSYEQYF
14	.	TRBV11-1	.	TRBJ2-7	TGTGCCAGCAGCGCGGCGGGACAGAGAGCCGAGCAGTACTTC	CASSAAGQRAEQYF
13	TRBD2	TRBV10-3	.	TRBJ2-7	TGTGCCAGCCAACTAGCGGGAGGAAAAGAGCAGTACTTC	CASQLAGGKEQYF
19	TRBD2	TRBV6-2/TRBV6-3	.	TRBJ2-1	TGTGCCAGCAGTTCCGTCGGGGGGGCAGCGGCGGGGTTGGGCAATGAGCAGTTCTTC	CASSSVGGAAAGLGNEQFF
16	TRBD2	TRBV19	once	TRBJ2-7	TGTGCCAGTACCCCTACTAGCGGGGCCCTCTCCTACGAGCAGTACTTC	CASTPTSGALSYEQYF
13	.	TRBV11-1	.	TRBJ2-7	TGTGCCAGCAGCATCGGACTCGACTACGAGCAGTACTTC	CASSIGLDYEQYF
15	TRBD1	TRBV5-1	.	TRBJ2-1	TGCGCCAGCAGCTTGGCGACAGGGGGCCTGTATGAGCAGTTCTTC	CASSLATGGLYEQFF
15	TRBD2	TRBV19	.	TRBJ2-3	TGTGCCAGTAGTATAGTGGGAGGGCCGACAGATACGCAGTATTTT	CASSIVGGPTDTQYF
19	TRBD2	TRBV15	.	TRBJ2-3	TGTGCCACCAGCACCGGAGGTAGGCGGGAGTATCCTAGCACAGATACGCAGTATTTT	CATSTGGRREYPSTDTQYF
15	TRBD1	TRBV7-3	.	TRBJ2-1	TGTGCCAGCAGCTTGACAGGGGCTAGGGGAGATGAGCAGTTCTTC	CASSLTGARGDEQFF
16	TRBD1	TRBV5-1	.	TRBJ2-1	TGCGCCAGCAGCAGAACCGGGACAGGGTCCTACAATGAGCAGTTCTTC	CASSRTGTGSYNEQFF
12	.	TRBV3-1/TRBV3-2	.	TRBJ1-1	TGTGCCAGCAGCCTCGGGAACACTGAAGCTTTCTTT	CASSLGNTEAFF
15	.	TRBV5-1	.	TRBJ2-3	TGCGCCAGCAGCTTGTACGACTATACCACAGATACGCAGTATTTT	CASSLYDYTTDTQYF
15	TRBD1	TRBV28	.	TRBJ1-6	TGTGCCAGCGACCGGGGACAGTGGGCATCATCACCCCTCCACTTT	CASDRGQWASSPLHF
14	TRBD2	TRBV7-8	.	TRBJ2-1	TGTGCCAGCAGAGACCTAGCGGGTCTGAGTGAGCAGTTCTTC	CASRDLAGLSEQFF